This T cell receptor (beta chain) was obtained from a study of control samples from healthy donors and cancer patients. This clone was observed a single time. This CDR3 is 16 amino acids long. V gave up 4 bases and J gave up 3 bases, with 16 bases separating them. Germline V lookup: CDR1 SGHAT, CDR2 FQDESV (reference sequence). This table comes from immunoSEQ multiplex PCR, and its TCRdb copy is limited to in-frame clones, with some not included. The table shows about 250,000 clones, with about four fifths occurring only once. Sequencing used PBMCs. The TCR sequence derives from a woman in her sixties with lung cancer. The rearrangement uses TRBV11-1 and TRBJ2-1; TRBD1 is a possible D gene (6 bases). This CDR3 reads CASSSTTGQLYNEQFF. The CDR3 nucleotides are TGTGCCAGCAGCTCGACGACAGGCCAACTCTACAATGAGCAGTTCTTC.